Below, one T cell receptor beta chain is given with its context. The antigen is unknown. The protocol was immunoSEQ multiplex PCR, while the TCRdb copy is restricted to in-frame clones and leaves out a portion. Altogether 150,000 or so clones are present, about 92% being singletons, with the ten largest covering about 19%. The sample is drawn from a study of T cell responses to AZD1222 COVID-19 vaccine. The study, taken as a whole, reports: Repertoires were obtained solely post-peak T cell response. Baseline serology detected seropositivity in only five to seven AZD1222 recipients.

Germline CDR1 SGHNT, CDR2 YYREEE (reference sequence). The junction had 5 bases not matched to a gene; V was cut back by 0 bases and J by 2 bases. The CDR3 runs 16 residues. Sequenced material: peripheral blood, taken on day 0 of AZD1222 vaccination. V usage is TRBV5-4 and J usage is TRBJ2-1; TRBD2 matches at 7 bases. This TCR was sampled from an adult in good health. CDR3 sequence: CASSLAGLGAYNEQFF. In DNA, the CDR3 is TGTGCCAGCAGCTTGGCAGGACTAGGAGCCTACAATGAGCAGTTCTTC. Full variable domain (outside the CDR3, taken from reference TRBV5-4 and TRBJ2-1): ETGVTQSPTHLIKTRGQQVTLRCSSQSGHNTVSWYQQALGQGPQFIFQYYREEENGRGNFPPRFSGLQFPNYSSELNVNALELDDSALYLCASSLAGLGAYNEQFFGPGTRLTVL.